This T cell receptor beta chain was recovered during a study of T-cell memory formation after mild COVID-19. The study's findings and limits: CM and EM subsets held most contracting CD4+ clones; EMRA held CD8+ ones. Some clones that responded turned up in pre-infection memory, which suggests that cross-reactive memory joined in. CD4/CD8 balance held among clones contracting day 15 to 85, and later expanders leaned CD4+.

With constant-segment primers, 5'RACE yielded cDNA libraries of TCR alpha and TCR beta that carried sample barcodes and UMIs. TCRdb processed the 5' RACE reads anew with MiXCR; each CDR3 protein has one entry. Of about 320,000 distinct CDR3 sequences detected, over 11% appear once; the ten largest clones hold around a fifth. About this clonotype itself: Its antigen is still unknown.

V was trimmed by 3 bases and J by 2 bases, leaving 8 bases between them. CDR3 length: 13 amino acids. The sequenced sample was PBMCs or a T cell subset sorted from them (not recorded which). V is TRBV12-3 or TRBV12-4 and J is TRBJ2-7; no definite D call. This sequence originates from a man between 18 and 35 years old who had mild COVID-19 (a few samples of this study predate the infection). Cell type and time point are not known. The CDR3 DNA reads as TGTGCCAGCAGTTTGGGCAGTACCTACGAGCAGTACTTC. This sequence encodes CASSLGSTYEQYF.